This entry features one T cell receptor (beta chain) sequence. The antigen remains undetermined. TCRdb keeps only in-frame clones here, not all; method: immunoSEQ multiplex PCR. This table holds 740,000 or so clones, around three quarters found once. The sample originates from a study of shared clonotypes between healthy human individuals. Study-level background: For every donor, three CD4 naive, three CD4 memory, two CD8 naive and one CD8 memory plates were used.

Germline V gene sequence: CDR1 SGHDN, CDR2 FVKESK. V was shortened by 2 bases and J by 10 bases, with 12 bases between the two germline ends. The CDR3 runs 13 residues. Overall study results and limits: Several donors held approximately 5% of naive CD4 clonotypes in common. Relative to their counterparts shared across all four donors, non-shared clonotypes exhibited diminished generation probabilities.

This chain connects TRBV14 to TRBJ2-1; D is tentatively TRBD1 or TRBD2 (5 bases each). This clonotype was sampled from a woman aged 25 to 39 in good health. Material for sequencing was memory CD4+ T cells sorted from blood. The subset here: CD45RA-negative fraction. CDR3 residues: CASSQSRGAEQFF. As DNA, the CDR3 is TGTGCCAGCAGCCAATCACGAGGGGCGGAGCAGTTCTTC.